This entry lists 6 T cell receptor beta chains sequenced from one sample in a study of cytomegalovirus exposure and HLA in healthy donors. The PCR contained 60 Vbeta and 13 Jbeta primers. TCRdb keeps only in-frame clones here, not all; method: immunoSEQ multiplex PCR. The sample yields approximately 140,000 clones, over 60% seen once. The sample consisted of PBMCs. The source is a male donor in good health and CMV-seropositive.

V is TRBV6-6 and J is TRBJ1-2; 11 positions match TRBD1. In germline, CDR1 is MNHNY, CDR2 SVGAGI (reference sequence). V trimming: 4 bases; J trimming: 3 bases; junction bases outside the gene matches: 7. The CDR3 runs 16 residues. In nucleotides, the CDR3 is TGTGCCAGCAGTTCCCAACCGGGACAGGGGGACTATGGCTACACCTTC. It codes for CASSSQPGQGDYGYTF.

This clone was observed a handful of times. This chain links TRBV4-3 with TRBJ2-2; TRBD2 matches 9 bases. Germline V gene data show CDR1 as LGHNA and CDR2 as YSLEER. This CDR3 region has 16 residues. V trimming: 1 base; J trimming: 6 bases; junction bases outside the gene matches: 6. The CDR3, as DNA: TGCGCCAGCAGCCAAGGGAGCGCGGGAGGGTCCGGGGAGCTGTTTTTT. This sequence encodes CASSQGSAGGSGELFF.

The chain is built from TRBV6-5 and TRBJ1-5; D not resolved. The ends were cut back, 2 bases at V and 11 bases at J, with 13 bases in the middle. The CDR3 contains 13 residues. Germline V gives CDR1 MNHEY, CDR2 SVGAGI. This chain's CDR3 is CASSYGPGQAQHF. In DNA form, the CDR3 reads TGTGCCAGCAGTTACGGCCCCGGCCAGGCCCAGCATTTT.

The J gene is TRBJ2-1, the V gene TRBV9; 8 bases are a match to TRBD2. With 0 bases clipped from V and 5 bases from J, the junction kept 1 base outside the gene matches. Per the germline V gene, CDR1 is SGDLS and CDR2 is YYNGEE. The CDR3 runs to 14 residues. For the CDR3, the DNA is TGTGCCAGCAGCGTAGGCGGGGGGAACAATGAGCAGTTCTTC. Protein: CASSVGGGNNEQFF.

Only one count was recorded for this clone. The rearrangement uses TRBV28 and TRBJ1-4, with TRBD1 matching over 7 bases. Unmatched junction bases numbered 8, after V lost 5 bases and J lost 5 bases. Per germline, CDR1 MDHEN and CDR2 SYDVKM. The CDR3 is 15 amino acids. CDR3 DNA sequence: TGTGCCAGCAGTCCCCCGGGACAGATAAATGAAAAACTGTTTTTT. Protein: CASSPPGQINEKLFF.

The rearrangement links TRBV15 to TRBJ2-3; 10 positions agree with TRBD2. This CDR3 is built from 15 residues. The germline CDR1 and CDR2 sequences are LNHNV and YYDKDF (reference sequence). Trimming removed 3 bases from V and 6 bases from J; junction bases left unmatched: 6. The CDR3 DNA reads as TGTGCCACCAGCAGTGCTAGACTAGCGGGCGATACGCAGTATTTT. It codes for CATSSARLAGDTQYF.